This T cell receptor (beta chain) derives from a study of shared clonotypes between healthy human individuals. With V trimmed by 4 bases and J by 6 bases, 10 bases remained unmatched. The CDR3 is 16 residues long. Germline V gene lookup returns CDR1 SGHNT and CDR2 YYREEE (reference sequence). Study results and caveats: Rarefaction analysis demonstrated incomplete sorted-subset sequencing notwithstanding large depth.

With regard to this clone: What it binds is not known.

Sorted-subset replicate PCR reactions contained approximately 190 ng DNA, corresponding to 29,000 or so T cell genomes. The protocol was immunoSEQ multiplex PCR, while the TCRdb copy is restricted to in-frame clones and leaves out a portion. The data contain around 550,000 clones, roughly 95% of them singletons. This sequence originates from a woman under 40 in good health. The specimen sequenced was naive CD4+ T cells sorted from blood. As for subset: CD45RA+ positively selected. The rearrangement uses TRBV5-4 and TRBJ2-2, with 9 bases aligning to TRBD2. CDR3 sequence (DNA): TGTGCCAGCAGCCACGGGACTAGCCGGTCGTCCGGGGAGCTGTTTTTT. This gives the protein CASSHGTSRSSGELFF.